One sample yielded the 30 T cell receptor beta chains listed below, sequenced in a study of shared clonotypes between healthy human individuals. TCRdb's table, derived via immunoSEQ multiplex PCR, lists solely in-frame clones and lacks some. The repertoire holds approximately 720,000 clones, with about two thirds as singletons. The sample comprised memory CD4+ T cells sorted from blood. The subset here: CD45RA-negative fraction. The receptors come from a woman aged 25 to 39 in good health.

The CDR3 reads CASSPTGLNTGELFF. DNA of the CDR3: TGTGCCAGCAGTCCGACAGGGTTGAACACCGGGGAGCTGTTTTTT. This chain connects TRBV2 to TRBJ2-2; 7 nucleotides agree with TRBD1. The CDR3 contains 15 residues. CDR1 is SNHLY, CDR2 FYNNEI, per germline. Trimming at V came to 5 bases and at J to 1 base, leaving 4 bases not matched to a gene.

The rearrangement uses TRBV14 and TRBJ1-5; D uncertain. The CDR3 has 14 residues. The germline V gene has CDR1 SGHDN and CDR2 FVKESK. V gave up 6 bases and J gave up 2 bases, with 11 bases separating them. DNA for the CDR3: TGTGCCAGCAGACCCGGGCGGGGCAATCAGCCCCAGCATTTT. It translates to CASRPGRGNQPQHF. Full variable domain (missing parts from reference TRBV14 and TRBJ1-5): EAGVTQFPSHSVIEKGQTVTLRCDPISGHDNLYWYRRVMGKEIKFLLHFVKESKQDESGMPNNRFLAERTGGTYSTLKVQPAELEDSGVYFCASRPGRGNQPQHFGDGTRLSIL.

The chain recombines TRBV6-1 with TRBJ2-3; D remains unclear. Germline V gives CDR1 MNHNS, CDR2 SASEGT. With 3 bases removed from V and 0 bases from J, the gap between germline ends came to 10 bases. The CDR3 is 15 amino acids. CDR3: CASSDQLVSTDTQYF. The DNA of the CDR3 is TGTGCCAGCAGTGACCAGCTCGTTAGCACAGATACGCAGTATTTT.

This sequence joins TRBV7-2 and TRBJ2-5; possibly TRBD1 for D (5 bases). The germline V gene encodes CDR1 SGHTA and CDR2 FQGNSA. The CDR3 is made up of 14 amino acids. The V end was cut by 4 bases, the J end by 4 bases, with 13 bases between. The chain's CDR3 is CASSSTVYSETQYF. Written as DNA, the CDR3 is TGTGCCAGCAGCTCGACAGTGTATTCAGAGACCCAGTACTTC.

This clone was observed once. J is TRBJ1-5 and V is TRBV28; tentative D call: TRBD1 (5 bases). V shed 4 bases and J shed 4 bases, with 11 bases lying between them. The CDR3 spans 14 residues. Germline V gene data show CDR1 as MDHEN and CDR2 as SYDVKM. CDR3 nucleotide sequence: TGTGCCAGCAGTTCCCAGGGTAGGAATCAGCCCCAGCATTTT. It is translated as CASSSQGRNQPQHF.

The chain links TRBV7-6 to TRBJ2-7; D remains ambiguous. This CDR3 contains 12 residues. V lost 3 bases, J lost 5 bases, and 8 bases lay in between. The germline gives CDR1 SGHVS, CDR2 FNYEAQ. CDR3 bases: TGTGCCAGCAGCTTGTGGTTCGACGAGCAGTACTTC. As protein: CASSLWFDEQYF. Supplemented by reference TRBV7-6 and TRBJ2-7, the full variable domain reads GAGVSQSPRYKVTKRGQDVALRCDPISGHVSLYWYRQALGQGPEFLTYFNYEAQQDKSGLPNDRFSAERPEGSISTLTIQRTEQRDSAMYRCASSLWFDEQYFGPGTRLTVT.

V and J are TRBV10-3 and TRBJ1-5, with D possibly TRBD1 on 6 matching bases. Germline lookup yields CDR1 ENHRY and CDR2 SYGVKD. This CDR3 is 17 amino acids long. Trimming shortened V by 4 bases and J by 4 bases, and 20 bases separated the two germline ends. CDR3 region: CAISGSQGVGGNQPQHF. CDR3 sequence (DNA): TGTGCCATCAGTGGTTCTCAGGGCGTAGGGGGTAATCAGCCCCAGCATTTT.

The rearrangement uses TRBV19 and TRBJ2-1; D is perhaps TRBD1 (5 bases). Germline V CDR1 and CDR2: LNHDA, SQIVND (reference sequence). With 8 bases removed from V and 0 bases from J, the gap between germline ends came to 8 bases. The CDR3 consists of 13 residues. The CDR3 DNA reads as TGTGCCAGTTGGACAAGCTCCTACAATGAGCAGTTCTTC. It encodes CASWTSSYNEQFF.

This clone was seen a handful of times. The chain carries TRBV7-9 and TRBJ2-1; 12 positions agree with TRBD2. CDR1 and CDR2 from the germline V gene are SEHNR and FQNEAQ (reference sequence). Trimming at V came to 3 bases and at J to 7 bases, leaving 4 bases not matched to a gene. The CDR3 runs 15 residues. The CDR3 protein is CASSFPSGRGNEQFF. As DNA, the CDR3 is TGTGCCAGCAGCTTTCCTAGCGGGAGGGGGAATGAGCAGTTCTTC.

The chain uses TRBV12-5 and TRBJ1-1, with a tentative D call TRBD1 (6 bases). Germline assignment: CDR1 LGHNT and CDR2 FRNRAP. Trimming removed 0 bases at V and 5 bases at J, with 16 bases between. The CDR3 contains 16 residues. CDR3 region: CASGLVLGGQGTEAFF. In DNA, the CDR3 is TGTGCTAGTGGTTTGGTACTGGGGGGCCAGGGTACTGAAGCTTTCTTT.

The CDR3 spells CASSITGTGRETQYF. CDR3 DNA sequence: TGTGCCAGCAGTATCACCGGGACAGGGCGAGAGACCCAGTACTTC. The chain couples TRBV6-1 to TRBJ2-5; 9 positions agree with TRBD1. The CDR3 totals 15 residues. CDR1 and CDR2 from the germline V gene are MNHNS and SASEGT. After removal of 5 bases from V and 4 bases from J, the junction contained 8 bases not matched to a gene.

V is TRBV19 and J is TRBJ1-6; D might be TRBD1 (5 bases). V lost 3 bases, J lost 3 bases, and 9 bases lay in between. The germline CDR1 and CDR2 sequences are LNHDA and SQIVND (reference sequence). The CDR3 extends over 15 amino acids. The CDR3 protein is CASSIGTDYNSPLHF. CDR3 sequence (DNA): TGTGCCAGTAGTATCGGGACGGACTATAATTCACCCCTCCACTTT.

V is TRBV30 and J is TRBJ2-5; D call uncertain. The J call may be wrong; the DNA end is better matched by TRBJ2-7. Germline V gene data show CDR1 as GTSNPN and CDR2 as SVGIG (reference sequence). The CDR3 spans 11 residues. The CDR3 DNA sequence: TGTGCCTGGACGACCTCCTACGAGCAGTACTTC. Protein: CAWTTSYEQYF.

The CDR3 here is CASSLTRLAGSGEQFF. The CDR3 region has the DNA TGTGCCAGCAGCTTAACTCGACTAGCGGGGTCAGGCGAGCAGTTCTTC. J is TRBJ2-1 and V is TRBV7-6, with TRBD2 identical over 11 bases. This CDR3 is 16 amino acids long. J lost 10 bases, V lost 2 bases, and 10 bases had no gene match. The germline V gene has CDR1 SGHVS and CDR2 FNYEAQ.

This sequence joins TRBV2 and TRBJ2-7; 9 bases agree with TRBD1. With 5 bases clipped from V and 5 bases from J, the junction kept 7 bases outside the gene matches. Germline CDR1 is SNHLY and CDR2 is FYNNEI. CDR3 size: 14 residues. The CDR3 region is CASSRDRGIHEQYF. CDR3 sequence (DNA): TGTGCCAGCAGTAGAGACAGGGGGATCCACGAGCAGTACTTC.

The genes are TRBV6-5 and TRBJ2-7, with a weak D call TRBD2 (6 bases). The CDR3 sequence is 15 residues long. In germline, CDR1 is MNHEY, CDR2 SVGAGI. Deletions cut 6 bases from V and 2 bases from J, with 17 bases between. As DNA, the CDR3 is TGTGCCAGCAGCTCCAATGGGGCGGGAACCTACGAGCAGTACTTC. Its translation: CASSSNGAGTYEQYF.

This clone appeared a few times. The rearrangement links TRBV2 to TRBJ1-2, with D uncertain. Germline CDR1 is SNHLY and CDR2 is FYNNEI. The CDR3 is 12 amino acids. V dropped 7 bases and J dropped 8 bases, with 14 bases sitting between them. The CDR3 spells CASTSRETGYTF. The CDR3 region has the DNA TGTGCCAGCACATCGAGGGAGACGGGCTACACCTTC.

This chain links TRBV29-1 with TRBJ2-3, with TRBD1 matching 11 bases. Looked up from germline, CDR1 is SQVTM and CDR2 is ANQGSEA. V lost 5 bases, J lost 2 bases, and 3 bases stayed unmatched. The CDR3 has 14 residues. DNA of the CDR3: TGCAGCGTTTGGACAGGGGGCTTCACAGATACGCAGTATTTT. Translating it yields CSVWTGGFTDTQYF.

The genes are TRBV6-4 and TRBJ1-4; D uncertain. V shed 6 bases and J shed 8 bases, with 13 bases lying between them. Germline CDR1 is MRHNA and CDR2 is SNTAGT. The CDR3 loop spans 13 amino acids. DNA for the CDR3: TGTGCCAGCAGCGAAAAGGTTGGAGAAAAACTGTTTTTT. Translation gives CASSEKVGEKLFF.

The chain couples TRBV18 to TRBJ1-4, with D uncertain. The CDR3 runs to 15 residues. CDR1 is KGHSH and CDR2 is LQKENI in the germline V gene. Trimming shortened V by 2 bases and J by 8 bases, and 15 bases separated the two germline ends. The CDR3 sequence is CASSPERVDLEKLFF. CDR3 nucleotide sequence: TGTGCCAGCTCACCAGAAAGGGTCGATCTCGAAAAACTGTTTTTT. The full variable domain, its missing parts supplied by reference TRBV18 and TRBJ1-4, is NAGVMQNPRHLVRRRGQEARLRCSPMKGHSHVYWYRQLPEEGLKFMVYLQKENIIDESGMPKERFSAEFPKEGPSILRIQQVVRGDSAAYFCASSPERVDLEKLFFGSGTQLSVL.

The chain recombines TRBV7-2 with TRBJ1-5; tentatively, D is TRBD1 (5 bases). The V end was cut by 5 bases, the J end by 1 base, with 15 bases between. This CDR3 is built from 16 residues. In germline, CDR1 is SGHTA, CDR2 FQGNSA. This CDR3 is CASSPWAGPSNQPQHF. Here the CDR3 DNA reads TGTGCCAGCAGCCCCTGGGCAGGGCCCAGCAATCAGCCCCAGCATTTT.

The rearrangement uses TRBV28 and TRBJ1-2, with no clear D. Germline V gives CDR1 MDHEN, CDR2 SYDVKM. CDR3 length equals 15 residues. V shed 1 base and J shed 1 base, with 10 bases lying between them. CDR3 bases: TGTGCCAGCAGTTTATCCTTCGGGATTAACTATGGCTACACCTTC. Translation: CASSLSFGINYGYTF.

This chain links TRBV18 with TRBJ1-4, with D possibly being TRBD1 (5 bases). The V and J ends lost 3 bases and 13 bases respectively, with 9 bases between them. The CDR3 runs 11 residues. Germline lookup yields CDR1 KGHSH and CDR2 LQKENI. The CDR3 reads CASSPGPSLFF. For the CDR3, the DNA is TGTGCCAGCTCACCGGGGCCTTCACTGTTTTTT.

This clone was counted between two and nine times. CDR3 bases: TGTGCCAGCAGTGAATCTAGGGGAACGGGGATAATCGAGCAGTACTTC. Translating it yields CASSESRGTGIIEQYF. The chain recombines TRBV25-1 with TRBJ2-7; the D call may be TRBD1 or TRBD2 (5 bases each). Germline CDR1 and CDR2: MGHDK and SYGVNS. Trimming stripped 1 base from V and 6 bases from J, with 19 bases between. The length of the CDR3 is 16 residues.

The rearrangement joins TRBV2 to TRBJ2-5; D gene unclear. The CDR3 is made up of 14 amino acids. Trimming removed 6 bases from V and 5 bases from J, with 16 bases in between. Per germline, CDR1 SNHLY and CDR2 FYNNEI. DNA of the CDR3: TGTGCCAGCAGCGGTCAGAGTGTGGGGGAGACCCAGTACTTC. Its protein product is CASSGQSVGETQYF.

The chain joins TRBV5-1 to TRBJ1-2; D is perhaps TRBD1 (6 bases). Germline V gene lookup returns CDR1 SGHRS and CDR2 YFSETQ. There are 16 residues in the CDR3. Trimming took 4 bases from V and 8 from J, leaving 24 bases between them. The CDR3 is CASSTAQGPRGMGYTF. The CDR3 DNA sequence: TGCGCCAGCAGCACCGCCCAGGGGCCGCGGGGAATGGGCTACACCTTC. Full variable domain (outside the CDR3, taken from reference TRBV5-1 and TRBJ1-2): KAGVTQTPRYLIKTRGQQVTLSCSPISGHRSVSWYQQTPGQGLQFLFEYFSETQRNKGNFPGRFSGRQFSNSRSEMNVSTLELGDSALYLCASSTAQGPRGMGYTFGSGTRLTVV.

The rearrangement links TRBV6-5 to TRBJ2-5, with 7 bases lining up with TRBD1. With the DNA end fitting TRBJ2-7 better, the J assignment may be wrong. The germline V gene encodes CDR1 MNHEY and CDR2 SVGAGI. The CDR3 length is 14 residues. CDR3 region: CASSSRGTAYEQYF. The CDR3 nucleotides read TGTGCCAGCAGCTCGAGAGGGACAGCCTACGAGCAGTACTTC.

The chain links TRBV28 to TRBJ1-3, with a possible D match to TRBD1 (5 bases). The CDR3 length is 16 residues. Germline values: CDR1 MDHEN, CDR2 SYDVKM. V was trimmed by 3 bases and J by 1 base, leaving 13 bases between them. DNA of the CDR3: TGTGCCAGCAGTTTTGTTGGGGGGACTTCTGGAAACACCATATATTTT. Encoded protein: CASSFVGGTSGNTIYF.

About this clone itself: The same CDR3 also results from other DNA sequences found in this sample. V usage is TRBV18 and J usage is TRBJ1-1, with TRBD1 matching 7 bases. The V and J ends lost 4 bases and 2 bases, in that order; junction bases with no gene match: 4. This CDR3 is built from 14 residues. The V gene's germline CDR1 is KGHSH and CDR2 LQKENI. The CDR3 sequence is CASSQGQLNTEAFF. CDR3 DNA: TGTGCCAGCTCACAGGGACAGCTAAACACTGAAGCTTTCTTT.

This clone was observed a handful of times. The V and J genes are TRBV10-3 and TRBJ1-1; D is uncertain. The CDR3 length is 14 residues. V lost 3 bases and J lost 1, with 9 bases in between. Germline V gene data show CDR1 as ENHRY and CDR2 as SYGVKD. CDR3 coding DNA: TGTGCCATCAGTGACCAGAGCGGGAACACTGAAGCTTTCTTT. Amino acids: CAISDQSGNTEAFF.